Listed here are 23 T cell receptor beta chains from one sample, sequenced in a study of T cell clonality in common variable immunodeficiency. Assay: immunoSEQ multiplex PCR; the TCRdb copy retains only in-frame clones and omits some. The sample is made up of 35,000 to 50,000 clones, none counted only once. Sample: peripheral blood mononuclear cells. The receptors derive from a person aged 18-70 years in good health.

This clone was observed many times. The sequenced part of the CDR3 DNA is TGTGCCAGCAGCTCGCCGACAGGCTCTAAATACATT. Translating it yields CASSSPTGSKYI. The whole CDR3 sequence is CASSSPTGSKYIQYF. The chain links TRBV5-5 to TRBJ2-4; D perhaps matches TRBD1 (6 bases). Read sequence stops 3 residues before the CDR3 end, and the germline J gene provides the missing end. Germline CDR1 SGHKS, CDR2 YYEKEE (reference sequence). The CDR3 sequence is 15 residues long. V was pared by 3 bases and J by 8 bases, with 18 bases between.

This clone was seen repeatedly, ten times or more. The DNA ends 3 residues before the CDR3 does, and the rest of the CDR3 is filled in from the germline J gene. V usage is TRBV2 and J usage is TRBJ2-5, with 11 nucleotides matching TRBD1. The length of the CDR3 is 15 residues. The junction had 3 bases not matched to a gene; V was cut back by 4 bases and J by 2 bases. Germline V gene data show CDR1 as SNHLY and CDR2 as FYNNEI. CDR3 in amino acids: CASSGGQGVQETQYF. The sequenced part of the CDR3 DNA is TGTGCCAGCAGTGGGGGACAGGGGGTTCAAGAGACC.

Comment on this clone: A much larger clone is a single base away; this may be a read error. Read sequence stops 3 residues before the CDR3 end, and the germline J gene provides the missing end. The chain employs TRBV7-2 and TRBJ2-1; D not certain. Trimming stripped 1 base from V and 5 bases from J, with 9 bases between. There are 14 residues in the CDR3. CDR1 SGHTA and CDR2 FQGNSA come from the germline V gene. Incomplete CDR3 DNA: TGTGCCAGCAGCTTAGGTCCACTTCACAATGAG. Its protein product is CASSLGPLHNE. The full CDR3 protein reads CASSLGPLHNEQFF.

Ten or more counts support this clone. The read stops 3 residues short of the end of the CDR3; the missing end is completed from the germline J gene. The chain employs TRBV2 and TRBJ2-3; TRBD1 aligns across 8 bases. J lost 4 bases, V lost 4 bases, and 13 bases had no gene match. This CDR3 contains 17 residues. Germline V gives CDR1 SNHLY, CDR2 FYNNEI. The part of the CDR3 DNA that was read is TGTGCCAGCAGTGGACAGACAGGGGTGCGGATAGCAGATACG. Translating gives CASSGQTGVRIADT. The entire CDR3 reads CASSGQTGVRIADTQYF.

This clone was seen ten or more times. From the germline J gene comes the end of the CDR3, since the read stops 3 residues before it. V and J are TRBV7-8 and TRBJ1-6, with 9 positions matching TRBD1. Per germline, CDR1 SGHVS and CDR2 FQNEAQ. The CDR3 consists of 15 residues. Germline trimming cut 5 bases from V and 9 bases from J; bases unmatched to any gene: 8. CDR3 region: CASSASGTGSSPLHF. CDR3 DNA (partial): TGTGCCAGCAGCGCATCCGGGACAGGGAGTTCACCC.

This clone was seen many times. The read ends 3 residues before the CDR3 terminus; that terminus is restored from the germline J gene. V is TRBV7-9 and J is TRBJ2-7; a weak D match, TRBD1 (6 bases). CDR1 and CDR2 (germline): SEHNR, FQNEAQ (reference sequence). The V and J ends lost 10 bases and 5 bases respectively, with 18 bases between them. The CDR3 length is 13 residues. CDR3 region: CATTTEGVHEQYF. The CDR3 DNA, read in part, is TGTGCCACCACAACAGAGGGGGTCCACGAG.

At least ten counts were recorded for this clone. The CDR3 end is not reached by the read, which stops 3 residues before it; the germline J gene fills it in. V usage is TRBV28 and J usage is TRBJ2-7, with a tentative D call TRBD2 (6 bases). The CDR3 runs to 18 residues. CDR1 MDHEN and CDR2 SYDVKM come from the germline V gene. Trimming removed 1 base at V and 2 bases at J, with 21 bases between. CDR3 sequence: CASSLLYWAGKKAYEQYF. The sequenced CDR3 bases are TGTGCCAGCAGTTTATTATATTGGGCGGGGAAAAAGGCCTACGAG.

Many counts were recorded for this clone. The CDR3 bases that were read are TGTGCCAGCAGCCAAGTTACAGTCGGCGGGGAG. It encodes CASSQVTVGGE. The full CDR3 sequence reads CASSQVTVGGELFF. The chain uses TRBV4-2 and TRBJ2-2, with D hard to call. The CDR3 goes on 3 residues after the read ends, and that part is filled in from the germline J gene. Germline V CDR1 and CDR2: LGHNA, YNFKEQ. The CDR3 is made up of 14 amino acids. Trimming removed 1 base from V and 7 bases from J, with 10 bases in between.

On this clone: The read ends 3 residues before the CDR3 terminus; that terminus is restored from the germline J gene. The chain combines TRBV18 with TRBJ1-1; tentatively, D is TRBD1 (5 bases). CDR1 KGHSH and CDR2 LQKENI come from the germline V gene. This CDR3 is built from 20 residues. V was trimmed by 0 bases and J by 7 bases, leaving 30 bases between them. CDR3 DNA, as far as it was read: TGTGCCAGCTCACCACCGTCGGATCGGGGGGGGACCTGGGGAAGGGATGAA. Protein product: CASSPPSDRGGTWGRDE. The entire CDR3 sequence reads CASSPPSDRGGTWGRDEAFF.

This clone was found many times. CDR3 protein: CASSIWVGRSGHNEQFF. The sequenced CDR3 bases are TGTGCCAGCAGCATATGGGTGGGGCGAAGTGGGCACAATGAG. The chain employs TRBV27 and TRBJ2-1; the D gene is possibly TRBD1 (5 bases). Read coverage stops 3 residues before the CDR3 terminus; the germline J gene supplies the remainder. The V and J ends lost 6 bases and 5 bases respectively, with 23 bases between them. This CDR3 is 17 amino acids long. Germline V lookup: CDR1 MNHEY, CDR2 SMNVEV (reference sequence).

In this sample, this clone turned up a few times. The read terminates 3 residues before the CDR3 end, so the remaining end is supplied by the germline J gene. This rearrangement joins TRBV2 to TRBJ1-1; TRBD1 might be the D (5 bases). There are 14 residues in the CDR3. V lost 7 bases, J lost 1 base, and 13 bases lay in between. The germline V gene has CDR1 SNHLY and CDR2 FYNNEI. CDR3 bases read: TGTGCCAGCAAAGACCAGGGAGGGAACACTGAA. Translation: CASKDQGGNTE. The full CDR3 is CASKDQGGNTEAFF.

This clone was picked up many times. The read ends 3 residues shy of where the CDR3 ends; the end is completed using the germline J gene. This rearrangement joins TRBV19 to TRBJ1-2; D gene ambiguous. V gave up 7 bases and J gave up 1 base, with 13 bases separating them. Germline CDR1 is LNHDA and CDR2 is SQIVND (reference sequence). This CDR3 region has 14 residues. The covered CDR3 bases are TGTGCCAGTAACATGCGACAAATTAACTATGGC. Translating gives CASNMRQINYG. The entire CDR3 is CASNMRQINYGYTF. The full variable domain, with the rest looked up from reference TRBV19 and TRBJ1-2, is DGGITQSPKYLFRKEGQNVTLSCEQNLNHDAMYWYRQDPGQGLRLIYYSQIVNDFQKGDIAEGYSVSREKKESFPLTVTSAQKNPTAFYLCASNMRQINYGYTFGSGTRLTVV.

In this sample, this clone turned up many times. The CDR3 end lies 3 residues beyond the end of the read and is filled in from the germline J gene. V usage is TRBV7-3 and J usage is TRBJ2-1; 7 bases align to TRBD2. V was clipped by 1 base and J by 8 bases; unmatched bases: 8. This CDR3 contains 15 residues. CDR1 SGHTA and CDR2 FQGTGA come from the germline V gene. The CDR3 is CASSLRLAEGYEQFF. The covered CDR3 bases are TGTGCCAGCAGCTTAAGGCTAGCGGAGGGTTATGAG.

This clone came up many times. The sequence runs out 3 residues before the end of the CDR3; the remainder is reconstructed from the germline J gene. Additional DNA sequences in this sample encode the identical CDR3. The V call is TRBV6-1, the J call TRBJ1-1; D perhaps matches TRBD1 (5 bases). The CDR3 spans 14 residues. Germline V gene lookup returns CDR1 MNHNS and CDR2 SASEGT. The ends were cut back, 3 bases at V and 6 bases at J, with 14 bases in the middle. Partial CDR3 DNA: TGTGCCAGCAGTGATCAGGGTAGCCTTCCTGAA. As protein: CASSDQGSLPE. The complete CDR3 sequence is CASSDQGSLPEAFF.

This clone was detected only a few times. The DNA read from the CDR3 is TGTGCCAGCAGACCGACTAGCGGGAGCCCCGGGGAG. This sequence encodes CASRPTSGSPGE. The full CDR3 is CASRPTSGSPGELFF. The rearrangement uses TRBV2 and TRBJ2-2, with 12 bases fitting TRBD2. The read comes to an end 3 residues before the CDR3 does, leaving the germline J gene to fill in the end. V lost 6 bases to trimming and J lost 6 bases; unmatched junction nucleotides: 5. This CDR3 has 15 residues. Germline V gives CDR1 SNHLY, CDR2 FYNNEI.

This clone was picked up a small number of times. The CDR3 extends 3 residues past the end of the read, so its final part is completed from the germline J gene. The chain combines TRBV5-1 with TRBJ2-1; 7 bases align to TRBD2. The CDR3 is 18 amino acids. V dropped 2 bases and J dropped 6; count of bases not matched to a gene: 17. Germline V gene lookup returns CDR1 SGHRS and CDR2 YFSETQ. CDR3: CASSFRTREGGGINEQFF. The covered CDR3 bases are TGCGCCAGCAGCTTTAGGACGAGGGAGGGTGGCGGGATCAATGAG. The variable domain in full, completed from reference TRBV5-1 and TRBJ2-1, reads KAGVTQTPRYLIKTRGQQVTLSCSPISGHRSVSWYQQTPGQGLQFLFEYFSETQRNKGNFPGRFSGRQFSNSRSEMNVSTLELGDSALYLCASSFRTREGGGINEQFFGPGTRLTVL.

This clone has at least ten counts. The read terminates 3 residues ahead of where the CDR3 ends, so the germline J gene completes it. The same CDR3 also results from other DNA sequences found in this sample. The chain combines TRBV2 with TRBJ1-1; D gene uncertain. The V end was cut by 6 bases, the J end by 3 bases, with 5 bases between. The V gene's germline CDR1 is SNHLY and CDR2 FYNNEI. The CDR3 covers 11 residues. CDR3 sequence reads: CASSGYTEAFF. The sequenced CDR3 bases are TGTGCCAGCAGCGGGTACACTGAA.

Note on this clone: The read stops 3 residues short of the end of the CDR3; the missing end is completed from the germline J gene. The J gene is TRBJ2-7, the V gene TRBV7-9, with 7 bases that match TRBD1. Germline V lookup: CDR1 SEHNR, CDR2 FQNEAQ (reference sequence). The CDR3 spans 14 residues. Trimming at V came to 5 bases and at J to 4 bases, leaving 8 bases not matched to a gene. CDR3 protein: CASSQGGNLYEQYF. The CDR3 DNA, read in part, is TGTGCCAGCAGCCAAGGGGGCAACTTATACGAG. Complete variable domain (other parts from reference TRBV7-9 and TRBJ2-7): DTGVSQNPRHKITKRGQNVTFRCDPISEHNRLYWYRQTLGQGPEFLTYFQNEAQLEKSRLLSDRFSAERPKGSFSTLEIQRTEQGDSAMYLCASSQGGNLYEQYFGPGTRLTVT.

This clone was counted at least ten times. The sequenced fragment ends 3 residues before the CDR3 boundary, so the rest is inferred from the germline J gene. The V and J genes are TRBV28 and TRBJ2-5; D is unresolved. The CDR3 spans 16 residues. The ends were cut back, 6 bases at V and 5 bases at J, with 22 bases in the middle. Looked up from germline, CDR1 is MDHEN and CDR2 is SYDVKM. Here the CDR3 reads CASSPSGVSSWETQYF. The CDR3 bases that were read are TGTGCCAGCAGCCCCTCCGGTGTTAGTAGCTGGGAGACC.

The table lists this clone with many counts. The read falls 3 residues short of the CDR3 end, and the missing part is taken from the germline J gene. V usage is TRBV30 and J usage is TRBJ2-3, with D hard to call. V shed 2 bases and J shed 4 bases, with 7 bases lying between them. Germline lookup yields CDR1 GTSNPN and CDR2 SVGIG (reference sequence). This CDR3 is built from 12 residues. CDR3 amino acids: CAWSRSADTQYF. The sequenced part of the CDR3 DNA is TGTGCCTGGAGTAGGAGCGCAGATACG.

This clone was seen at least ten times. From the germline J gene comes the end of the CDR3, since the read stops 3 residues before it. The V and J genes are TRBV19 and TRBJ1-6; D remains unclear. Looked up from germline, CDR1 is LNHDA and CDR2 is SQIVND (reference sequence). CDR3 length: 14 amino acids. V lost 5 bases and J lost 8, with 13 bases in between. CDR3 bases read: TGTGCCAGTAGTGTCCTGGACTCGGATTCACCC. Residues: CASSVLDSDSP. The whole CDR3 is CASSVLDSDSPLHF.

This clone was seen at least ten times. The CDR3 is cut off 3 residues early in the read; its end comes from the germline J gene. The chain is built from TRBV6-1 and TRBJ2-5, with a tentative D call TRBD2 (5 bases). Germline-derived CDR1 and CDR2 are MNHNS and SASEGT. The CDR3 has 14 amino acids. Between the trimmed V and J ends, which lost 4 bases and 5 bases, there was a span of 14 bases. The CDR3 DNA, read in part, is TGTGCCAGCAGTGGGCACCGGGGTTCGGAGACC. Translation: CASSGHRGSET. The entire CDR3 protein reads CASSGHRGSETQYF.

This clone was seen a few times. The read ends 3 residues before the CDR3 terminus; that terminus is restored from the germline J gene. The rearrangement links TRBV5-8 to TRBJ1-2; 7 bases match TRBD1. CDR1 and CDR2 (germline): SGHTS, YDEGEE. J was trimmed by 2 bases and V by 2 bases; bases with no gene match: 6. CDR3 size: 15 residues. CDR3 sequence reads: CASSFTGVINYGYTF. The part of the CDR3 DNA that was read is TGTGCCAGCAGCTTTACAGGGGTTATAAACTATGGC.